This T cell receptor (beta chain) was found in a study of shared clonotypes between healthy human individuals. Turning to this clone: Antigen unknown.

Method: immunoSEQ multiplex PCR; TCRdb's copy keeps in-frame clones and lacks some. Of roughly 2.5 million clones detected, approximately 90% appear once; the ten largest clones hold around 0.15%. CDR3 length equals 17 residues. Germline CDR1 is LNHNV and CDR2 is YYDKDF (reference sequence). V trimming: 3 bases; J trimming: 5 bases; junction bases outside the gene matches: 13. Regarding the study as a whole: Unshared clonotypes carried lower generation probabilities than those common to all four donors.

The clonotype originates from a man in his late teens or twenties in good health. The J gene is TRBJ2-3, the V gene TRBV15, with 8 bases identical to TRBD1. Input material: naive CD4+ T cells sorted from blood. The subset here: CD45RA+ positively selected. The CDR3 protein is CATSSDLHRGAGDTQYF. For the CDR3, the DNA is TGTGCCACCAGCAGCGACCTGCACAGGGGGGCGGGAGATACGCAGTATTTT.